This T cell receptor beta chain was sequenced in a study of cytomegalovirus exposure and HLA in healthy donors. Study results and caveats: TCR beta chains numbering more than 150 were designated cytomegalovirus-associated. Available immune exposure information covered CMV serostatus only. Being indistinguishable, some V segments were excluded, TRBV6-2 and TRBV6-3 among them.

As for this clone: The antigen remains undetermined.

Germline lookup yields CDR1 WSHSY and CDR2 SAAADI. V shed 4 bases and J shed 1 base, with 10 bases lying between them. This CDR3 is 14 amino acids long. The PCR used 60 Vbeta and 13 Jbeta primers. Method: immunoSEQ multiplex PCR; TCRdb's copy keeps in-frame clones and lacks some. The sample consists of 65,000 or so clones, roughly 77% of them appearing once. The sequence derives from a woman aged 40 to 50 in good health and CMV-seropositive. This rearrangement joins TRBV10-2 to TRBJ1-2; TRBD1 is a possible D gene (6 bases). Sequenced input: PBMCs. For the CDR3, the DNA is TGCGCCAGCAGTGGGACAGAAAATAACTATGGCTACACCTTC. Its protein product is CASSGTENNYGYTF.